This T cell receptor (beta chain) was recovered during a study of CD8+CD57+ T cells in acquired aplastic anemia (dated by TCRdb to 2017 to 2018). Background for the entire study: DNA extracted from sorted CD4+ and CD8+ cells had a mean of approximately 3.5 ug, with a range of 0.2 to 27.4 ug. A CD8+CD57+ expansion meant a frequency higher than the mean frequency seen in healthy subjects.

The full study reports these points: No significant difference in CD8+ Simpson's diversity was found between patients and healthy controls (P=0.060). Although roughly 29 CD8+ CDR3 sequences were shared by patients and controls, these sequences appeared highly expressed in patients and within the immunodominant clones of patients.

Genomic DNA served as template for TCR beta VDJ combination and CDR3 sequence profiling. TCR repertoire sequencing was run on an Illumina HiSeq 2000. Regarding the original processing steps: TRBV/TRBJ rearrangement plots, CDR3 size and DJ length profiles, and Simpson's diversity index were used to assess repertoires. The immunodominant clone was defined as the most abundant DNA sequence in deep sequencing data. CDR3 amino acid sequences were checked for sharing between subjects and were compared against published repertoires and the VDJdb database. TCRdb passed the public sequencing reads through fastp at Q25 and MiXCR, retaining productive beta sequences. All rows with the same CDR3 protein become a single entry with the most common DNA and genes. In this record, the V and J calls reflect TCRdb's handling and not the investigators' own analysis. This sample comprises 200,000 or so distinct CDR3 sequences, 40% to 50% of them detected only once. About 9.7% of the sample is held by the ten biggest clonotypes.

Expansion of CD8+CD57+ cells had been shown by flow cytometry in the patients chosen for sequencing. Severe acquired aplastic anemia was diagnosed in all patients according to International Study of Aplastic Anemia and Agranulocytosis and Camitta criteria. No therapy had been received by the patients at the time of blood sampling. The study deep-sequenced TCR repertoires of sorted CD4+ and CD8+ blood T cells from severe aplastic anemia patients and healthy subjects. Patients were enrolled under clinicaltrials.gov protocols 00001620, 01623167, 00001397, 00071045, 00081523 and 00961064 in the USA. Ficoll-Paque density gradient centrifugation was used to isolate peripheral blood mononuclear cells. Before DNA extraction, CD4+ and CD8+ T cells were sorted by FACS or by magnetic beads. As concerns this clonotype: The antigen it recognizes is unknown. Base quality data are lacking; no much larger clone is found one base away.

Sequences were obtained from sorted CD4+, CD8+, or CD8+CD57+ T cells (not recorded which) from PBMCs. The clonotype originates from a human donor with aplastic anemia.

The CDR3 region reads CATSEGHGNTIYF. The nucleotide sequence is given as TGTGCCACCAGCGAAGGGCACGGGAACACCATATATTTT. Rearrangement joined TRBV15 to TRBJ1-3; no confident D gene assignment can be made. As encoded in the germline V gene (reference sequence), CDR1 is LNHNV while CDR2 is YYDKDF. The CDR3 has 13 amino acids, counting the end cysteine and phenylalanine. The CDR3 DNA has 39 bases and is translated from base 1. The V end loses 5 bases and the J end loses 7 bases, and a stretch of 12 bases separates them.